A single sample gave rise to the 2 T cell receptor beta chains below, sequenced in a study of OX40 agonist ivuxolimab in advanced cancers. Assay used: immunoSEQ multiplex PCR; TCRdb lists only in-frame clones, some missing. The repertoire holds roughly 80,000 clones, with around 88% as singletons. The input for sequencing was CD4+ or CD8+ T cells sorted from blood, taken in a trial of the OX40 agonist ivuxolimab. Source of these receptors: an adult with an advanced solid tumor such as melanoma, head and neck, liver or kidney cancer.

The chain has TRBV7-6 and TRBJ1-1; a possible D gene is TRBD1 (6 bases). Germline lookup yields CDR1 SGHVS and CDR2 FNYEAQ. This CDR3 has 14 residues. V shed 4 bases and J shed 0 bases, with 9 bases lying between them. Here the CDR3 reads CASSSGAVNTEAFF. The CDR3 coding sequence is TGTGCCAGCAGCTCGGGGGCTGTGAACACTGAAGCTTTCTTT.

The chain joins TRBV21-1 to TRBJ1-6. TRBV21-1 is shown as a pseudogene. This CDR3 is 16 amino acids long. DNA for the CDR3: TGTGCCAGAGGGAGTCTTACGGACCGATTAAATTCACCCCTCCACTTT. Translating gives CARGSLTDRLNSPLHF.